This TCR beta chain is drawn from a study of blood T cell repertoires in COVID-19. This clone has only a few counts. Other DNA sequences in this specimen translate into the identical CDR3. Repertoires were generated with immunoSEQ multiplex PCR, while TCRdb's copy carries only in-frame clones and drops some. The data contain about 200,000 clones, 94% of them seen just once; the ten biggest clones take up 0.76%. The CDR3 has 13 amino acids. Trimming removed 5 bases at V and 2 bases at J, with 9 bases between. Germline assignment: CDR1 MNHNY and CDR2 SVGAGI (reference sequence). The TCR sequence derives from a man aged 25 to 40 with COVID-19, enrolled during active disease. The rearrangement uses TRBV6-6 and TRBJ1-2; possible D gene TRBD1, 6 bases. The sequencing sample was made of peripheral blood. The CDR3 DNA is TGTGCCAGCAGTCGGGACATCAACTATGGCTACACCTTC. As protein: CASSRDINYGYTF.